This T cell receptor beta chain originates from a study of T cells in Graves' hyperthyroidism and ophthalmopathy. On the study more broadly: Peripheral blood samples were taken at initial diagnosis, prior to any treatment.

Participants, patients aged 18 to 65, had newly diagnosed hyperthyroidism with a duration under 2 months. Lactation, pregnancy, other autoimmune disease or uncontrolled infection excluded patients. V lost 3 bases, J lost 0 bases, and 3 bases stayed unmatched. In germline, CDR1 is DFQATT, CDR2 SNEGSKA (reference sequence). The CDR3 runs 16 residues. RNA transcripts served as the template for amplifying TCR beta CDR3 regions. In the first-round RT-PCR of the TCR CDR3, the HTBI primer set was used. TCRdb reprocessed the multiplex PCR reads via MiXCR and lists one record per CDR3 protein. The profile shows some 510,000 distinct CDR3 sequences, around 20% of them singletons.

The sample consisted of blood. The chain recombines TRBV20-1 with TRBJ2-2, with 11 bases aligning to TRBD2. The sequence came from a man younger than 30 with Graves' hyperthyroidism. CDR3 protein: CSARPSGGTNTGELFF. CDR3 DNA: TGCAGTGCTAGGCCTAGCGGGGGGACGAACACCGGGGAGCTGTTTTTT.